Listed below are T cell receptor beta chains from one sample, sequenced in a study of T-cell reconstitution after alpha-beta-depleted transplantation in children. In TCRdb, the PCR reads were re-called with MiXCR into one record per CDR3 protein. The sample has 250,000 to 400,000 distinct CDR3 sequences, approximately 23% seen once. This material consisted of PBMCs, mostly from graft donor cells, taken 180 days after TCRalphabeta/CD19-depleted stem cell transplant. These TCRs come from a male patient between 5 and 17 years old who had a stem cell transplant for acute lymphoblastic leukemia, so the T cells may come from the graft donor. The CDR3 runs from the conserved cysteine through the conserved F or W. The D gene is left open where the match is weak. Rows give clone size only sometimes, using once, few, many, or a class for an expanded clone.

clone size: few; J gene: TRBJ1-5; CDR3 length: 20; D gene: -; V gene: TRBV5-1; CDR3 protein: CASGVVEDSYLATPNQPQHF; CDR3 DNA: TGCGCCAGTGGTGTCGTTGAGGACAGCTACTTAGCAACCCCCAATCAGCCCCAGCATTTT
clone size: few; J gene: TRBJ1-2; CDR3 length: 11; D gene: -; V gene: TRBV9; CDR3 protein: CASRTYGGYTF; CDR3 DNA: TGTGCCAGCAGAACATACGGTGGCTACACCTTC
clone size: -; J gene: TRBJ1-1; CDR3 length: 14; D gene: -; V gene: TRBV29-1; CDR3 protein: CGAVFSPDVRGAFF; CDR3 DNA: TGCGGCGCTGTTTTCAGCCCCGACGTTAGAGGAGCTTTCTTT
clone size: -; J gene: TRBJ2-7; CDR3 length: 14; D gene: -; V gene: TRBV25-1; CDR3 protein: CASSTGPSTYEQYF; CDR3 DNA: TGTGCCAGCAGTACTGGGCCTTCTACCTACGAGCAGTACTTC
clone size: -; J gene: TRBJ1-1; CDR3 length: 15; D gene: -; V gene: TRBV27; CDR3 protein: CASTSQGRMNTEAFF; CDR3 DNA: TGTGCCAGCACCTCCCAGGGCCGTATGAACACTGAAGCTTTCTTT
clone size: -; J gene: TRBJ2-3; CDR3 length: 17; D gene: TRBD2; V gene: TRBV27; CDR3 protein: CASTKRRGTRATDTQYF; CDR3 DNA: TGTGCCAGCACCAAGCGGCGGGGGACCCGGGCCACAGATACGCAGTATTTT
clone size: few; J gene: TRBJ2-3; CDR3 length: 13; D gene: -; V gene: TRBV5-1; CDR3 protein: CASKTPRRDTQYF; CDR3 DNA: TGCGCCAGCAAGACCCCCCGGAGGGATACGCAGTATTTT
clone size: -; J gene: TRBJ2-1; CDR3 length: 12; D gene: -; V gene: TRBV10-2; CDR3 protein: CASRKAYNEQFF; CDR3 DNA: TGCGCCAGCCGCAAGGCTTACAATGAGCAGTTCTTC
clone size: -; J gene: TRBJ2-1; CDR3 length: 16; D gene: -; V gene: TRBV5-1; CDR3 protein: CASSSQGGNRVNEQFF; CDR3 DNA: TGCGCCAGCAGCTCACAGGGAGGGAATAGGGTCAATGAGCAGTTCTTC
clone size: many; J gene: TRBJ2-3; CDR3 length: 14; D gene: -; V gene: TRBV20-1; CDR3 protein: CSAGLSSYADTQYF; CDR3 DNA: TGCAGTGCTGGACTCTCTAGTTACGCAGATACGCAGTATTTT
clone size: many; J gene: TRBJ1-6; CDR3 length: 14; D gene: TRBD1; V gene: TRBV6-1; CDR3 protein: CASRRGQGISPLHF; CDR3 DNA: TGTGCCAGCAGACGGGGACAGGGCATTTCACCCCTCCACTTT
clone size: few; J gene: TRBJ2-7; CDR3 length: 17; D gene: TRBD2; V gene: TRBV29-1; CDR3 protein: CSVERPSGGQSSYEQYF; CDR3 DNA: TGCAGCGTTGAAAGGCCTAGCGGGGGCCAGAGCTCCTACGAGCAGTACTTC
clone size: -; J gene: TRBJ2-1; CDR3 length: 12; D gene: TRBD1; V gene: TRBV2; CDR3 protein: CASSWTGHEQFF; CDR3 DNA: TGTGCCAGCAGTTGGACAGGGCATGAGCAGTTCTTC
clone size: few; J gene: TRBJ2-5; CDR3 length: 14; D gene: TRBD1; V gene: TRBV11-2; CDR3 protein: CASSPGGGLETQYF; CDR3 DNA: TGTGCCAGCAGCCCAGGGGGCGGGTTAGAGACCCAGTACTTC
clone size: -; J gene: TRBJ2-5; CDR3 length: 17; D gene: -; V gene: TRBV11-2; CDR3 protein: CASSLVSAGRSQETQYF; CDR3 DNA: TGTGCCAGCAGCTTAGTATCTGCAGGGAGGAGCCAAGAGACCCAGTACTTC
clone size: few; J gene: TRBJ2-2; CDR3 length: 20; D gene: TRBD2; V gene: TRBV4-2; CDR3 protein: CASSPLGLAGGSDYTGELFF; CDR3 DNA: TGTGCCAGCAGCCCGTTGGGACTAGCGGGAGGCTCCGATTACACCGGGGAGCTGTTTTTT
clone size: many; J gene: TRBJ2-7; CDR3 length: 14; D gene: TRBD2; V gene: TRBV12-3/TRBV12-4; CDR3 protein: CASSARLAGYEQYF; CDR3 DNA: TGTGCCAGCAGCGCGAGACTAGCTGGCTACGAGCAGTACTTC
clone size: -; J gene: TRBJ1-2; CDR3 length: 16; D gene: -; V gene: TRBV13; CDR3 protein: CASSARDLIYSYGYTF; CDR3 DNA: TGTGCCAGCAGCGCACGTGACTTAATCTACTCCTATGGCTACACCTTC
clone size: few; J gene: TRBJ1-2; CDR3 length: 14; D gene: -; V gene: TRBV29-1; CDR3 protein: CSVEDRDRIYGYTF; CDR3 DNA: TGCAGCGTTGAAGATAGAGACAGGATCTATGGCTACACCTTC
clone size: -; J gene: TRBJ1-2; CDR3 length: 17; D gene: TRBD1; V gene: TRBV27; CDR3 protein: CASSLTGTGKGYYGYTF; CDR3 DNA: TGTGCCAGCAGTTTAACGGGGACAGGGAAAGGGTACTATGGCTACACCTTC
clone size: -; J gene: TRBJ2-2; CDR3 length: 14; D gene: -; V gene: TRBV20-1; CDR3 protein: CSASMWDDTGELFF; CDR3 DNA: TGCAGTGCTAGTATGTGGGACGACACCGGGGAGCTGTTTTTT
clone size: few; J gene: TRBJ2-7; CDR3 length: 17; D gene: -; V gene: TRBV21-1; CDR3 protein: CASRRQQWRTRGYEQYF; CDR3 DNA: TGTGCCAGCAGACGTCAGCAGTGGAGGACTAGGGGCTACGAGCAGTACTTC
clone size: -; J gene: TRBJ2-2; CDR3 length: 16; D gene: -; V gene: TRBV20-1; CDR3 protein: CSARETANRNTGELFF; CDR3 DNA: TGCAGTGCTAGAGAGACGGCCAACCGGAACACCGGGGAGCTGTTTTTT
clone size: -; J gene: TRBJ1-3; CDR3 length: 16; D gene: TRBD1; V gene: TRBV5-1; CDR3 protein: CASSLGGQAQGNTIYF; CDR3 DNA: TGCGCCAGCAGCTTGGGGGGACAGGCCCAAGGAAACACCATATATTTT
clone size: -; J gene: TRBJ1-4; CDR3 length: 14; D gene: -; V gene: TRBV7-9; CDR3 protein: CASSLFASNEKLFF; CDR3 DNA: TGTGCCAGCAGCTTGTTCGCCTCTAATGAAAAACTGTTTTTT
clone size: -; J gene: TRBJ1-1; CDR3 length: 13; D gene: TRBD1; V gene: TRBV5-1; CDR3 protein: CASSLRGHGEAFF; CDR3 DNA: TGCGCCAGCAGCTTGAGGGGGCATGGTGAAGCTTTCTTT
clone size: few; J gene: TRBJ2-4; CDR3 length: 15; D gene: -; V gene: TRBV6-5; CDR3 protein: CASSYRGLAKNIQYF; CDR3 DNA: TGTGCCAGCAGTTACCGGGGATTAGCCAAAAACATTCAGTACTTC
clone size: -; J gene: TRBJ2-2; CDR3 length: 15; D gene: -; V gene: TRBV19; CDR3 protein: CASSMGHYITGELFF; CDR3 DNA: TGTGCCAGTAGTATGGGGCACTACATCACCGGGGAGCTGTTTTTT
clone size: -; J gene: TRBJ2-7; CDR3 length: 15; D gene: TRBD2; V gene: TRBV9; CDR3 protein: CASSIGLAGTYEQYF; CDR3 DNA: TGTGCCAGCAGCATTGGACTAGCGGGTACCTACGAGCAGTACTTC
clone size: -; J gene: TRBJ2-1; CDR3 length: 15; D gene: -; V gene: TRBV10-3; CDR3 protein: CAISSSTTSYNEQFF; CDR3 DNA: TGTGCCATCAGCTCCTCGACGACTTCTTACAATGAGCAGTTCTTC
clone size: -; J gene: TRBJ2-2; CDR3 length: 13; D gene: -; V gene: TRBV10-3; CDR3 protein: CAISAPYTGELFF; CDR3 DNA: TGTGCCATCTCTGCACCTTACACCGGGGAGCTGTTTTTT
clone size: -; J gene: TRBJ2-1; CDR3 length: 20; D gene: -; V gene: TRBV21-1; CDR3 protein: CASSKVEGMDAGCAYNEQFF; CDR3 DNA: TGTGCCAGCAGCAAAGTCGAAGGGATGGATGCGGGATGCGCCTACAATGAGCAGTTCTTC